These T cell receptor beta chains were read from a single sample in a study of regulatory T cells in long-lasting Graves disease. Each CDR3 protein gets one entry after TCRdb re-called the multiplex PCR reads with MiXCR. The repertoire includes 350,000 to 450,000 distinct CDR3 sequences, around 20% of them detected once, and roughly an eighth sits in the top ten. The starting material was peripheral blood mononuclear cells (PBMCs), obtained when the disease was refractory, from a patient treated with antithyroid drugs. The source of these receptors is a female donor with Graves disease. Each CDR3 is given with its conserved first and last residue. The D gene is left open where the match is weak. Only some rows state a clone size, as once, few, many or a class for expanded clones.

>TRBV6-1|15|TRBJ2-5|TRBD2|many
TGTGCCAGCAGTGCTTGGACTAGCCAGGCGGAGACCCAGTACTTC
CASSAWTSQAETQYF
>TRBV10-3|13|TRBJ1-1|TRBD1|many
TGTGCCATCAGGCGGGACAGGGAAGATGAAGCTTTCTTT
CAIRRDREDEAFF
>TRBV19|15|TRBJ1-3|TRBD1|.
TGTGCCAGTAGTACGACAGGGAGCTCTGGAAACACCATATATTTT
CASSTTGSSGNTIYF
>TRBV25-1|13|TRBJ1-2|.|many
TGTGCCAGCAGTGTGGTATCGGGGAATGGCTACACCTTC
CASSVVSGNGYTF
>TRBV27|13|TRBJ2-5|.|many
TGTGCCAGCAGTCCGCCTTACCAAGAGACCCAGTACTTC
CASSPPYQETQYF
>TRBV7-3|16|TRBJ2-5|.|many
TGTGCCAGCAGCTTAACCGGGACGGGCGGTAAGGAGACCCAGTACTTC
CASSLTGTGGKETQYF
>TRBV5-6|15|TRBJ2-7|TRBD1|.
TGTGCCAGCAGCGGCTGGGACAGGGGATTAAACGAGCAGTACTTC
CASSGWDRGLNEQYF
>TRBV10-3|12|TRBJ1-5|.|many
TGTGCCATCTCCGGGGGAAATCAGCCCCAGCATTTT
CAISGGNQPQHF
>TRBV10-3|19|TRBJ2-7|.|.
TGTGCCATCAGTGACTCCAGGATACCAGGGGCTAGCGGACCCTACGAGCAGTACTTC
CAISDSRIPGASGPYEQYF
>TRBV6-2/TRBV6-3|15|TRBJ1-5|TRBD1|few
TGTGCCAGCACCCAGGACAGGGGACGTAATCAGCCCCAGCATTTT
CASTQDRGRNQPQHF
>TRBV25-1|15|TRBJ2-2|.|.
TGTGCCAGCAGCCGACTTTTCGGGGGCGGCGGGGAGCTGTTTTTT
CASSRLFGGGGELFF
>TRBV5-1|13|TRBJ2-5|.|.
TGCGCCAGCAGCTTGACGGACCAAGAGACCCAGTACTTC
CASSLTDQETQYF
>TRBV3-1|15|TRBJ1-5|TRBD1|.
TGTGCCAGCAGCCACAGCCGGGACAGGGGCCAGCCCCAGCATTTT
CASSHSRDRGQPQHF
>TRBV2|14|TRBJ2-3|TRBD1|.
TGTGCCAGCTTATGGGGACAGACCACAGATACGCAGTATTTT
CASLWGQTTDTQYF
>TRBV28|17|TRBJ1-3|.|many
TGTGCCAGCAGTTTACCGACAGGCTTATTCTCTGGAAACACCATATATTTT
CASSLPTGLFSGNTIYF
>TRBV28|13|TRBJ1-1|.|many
TGTGCCAGCAGTCCCCAATTACTAACTGCAGCTTTCTTT
CASSPQLLTAAFF
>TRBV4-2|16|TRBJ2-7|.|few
TGTGCCAGCAGCCCCCGGGAGAGCGAACCCCCCTACGAGCAGTACTTC
CASSPRESEPPYEQYF
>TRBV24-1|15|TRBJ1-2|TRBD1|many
TGTGCCACCAGTGATCCGGGAAGAGGGGGCAATGGCTACACCTTC
CATSDPGRGGNGYTF
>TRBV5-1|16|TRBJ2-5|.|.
TGCGCCAGCAGCACTCACAGGGGGGGCTATCAAGAGACCCAGTACTTC
CASSTHRGGYQETQYF
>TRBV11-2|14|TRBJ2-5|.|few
TGTGCCAGCAGCGTAGACGAAGACCAAGAGACCCAGTACTTC
CASSVDEDQETQYF
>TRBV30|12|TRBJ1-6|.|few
TGTGCCTGGGACAGAACTAATTCACCCCTCCACTTT
CAWDRTNSPLHF
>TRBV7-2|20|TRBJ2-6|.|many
TGTGCCAGCAGCTTAGTAGGAGGGGGCTACCTTGGCTCTGGGGCCAACGTCCTGACTTTC
CASSLVGGGYLGSGANVLTF
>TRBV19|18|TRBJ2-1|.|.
TGTGCCAGTACGAGGGCAGCCCTGGGAGTAGCCTCCTACAATGAGCAGTTCTTC
CASTRAALGVASYNEQFF
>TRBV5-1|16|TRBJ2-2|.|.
TGCGCCAGCAGCCTTACCGGGACGACGAACACCGGGGAGCTGTTTTTT
CASSLTGTTNTGELFF
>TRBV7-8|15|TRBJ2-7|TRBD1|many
TGTGCCAGCTTAGGACCCCGACAGGGAGTTCACGAGCAGTACTTC
CASLGPRQGVHEQYF
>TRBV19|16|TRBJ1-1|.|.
TGTGCCAGTAGCCACCGGGGGAATGTCGTGAACACTGAAGCTTTCTTT
CASSHRGNVVNTEAFF
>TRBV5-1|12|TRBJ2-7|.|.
TGCGCCAGCAGCTTGGACAAGTTCGGGCAGTACTTC
CASSLDKFGQYF
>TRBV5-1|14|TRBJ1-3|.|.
TGCGCCAGCAGCTTGAACAGGGCGGGAAACACCATATATTTT
CASSLNRAGNTIYF
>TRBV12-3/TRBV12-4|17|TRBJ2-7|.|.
TGTGCCAGCAGTTTTTCGCGCGTGGTCACCCTCCGGCTCCAGCAGTACTTC
CASSFSRVVTLRLQQYF
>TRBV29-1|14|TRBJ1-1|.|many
TGCAGCGCTCGTGGGACCAAAGGAAGCACTGAAGCTTTCTTT
CSARGTKGSTEAFF
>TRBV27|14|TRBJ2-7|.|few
TGTGCCAGCAAACCAAGGGAGTCCTCCTACGAGCAGTACTTC
CASKPRESSYEQYF
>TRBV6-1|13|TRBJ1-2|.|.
TGTGCCAGCAGGCCGGGACACATCTATGGCTACACCTTC
CASRPGHIYGYTF